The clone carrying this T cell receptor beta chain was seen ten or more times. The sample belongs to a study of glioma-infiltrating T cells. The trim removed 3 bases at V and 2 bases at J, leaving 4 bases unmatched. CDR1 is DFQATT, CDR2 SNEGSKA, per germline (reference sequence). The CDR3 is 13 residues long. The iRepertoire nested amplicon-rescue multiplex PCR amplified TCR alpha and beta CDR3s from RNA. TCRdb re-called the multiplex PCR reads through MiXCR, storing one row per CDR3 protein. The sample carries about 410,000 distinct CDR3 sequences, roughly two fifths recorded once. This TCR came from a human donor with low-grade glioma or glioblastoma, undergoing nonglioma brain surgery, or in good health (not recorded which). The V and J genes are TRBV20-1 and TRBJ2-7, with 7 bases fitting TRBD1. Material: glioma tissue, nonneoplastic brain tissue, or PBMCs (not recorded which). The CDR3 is CSASYGTAYEQYF. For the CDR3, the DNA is TGCAGTGCTAGTTACGGGACAGCCTACGAGCAGTACTTC.